This TCR beta chain was sequenced during a study of blood T cell repertoires in COVID-19. Background on the study: Whether acute or convalescent, the COVID-19 samples came from the United States, Italy and Spain. Nucleic acid was either cDNA or gDNA, and it came from T cells, B-cell-depleted T cells, or PBMCs.

Original processing notes: Nucleated cell counts were estimated from reference gene primer amplification. Only in-frame clones appear in the TCRdb table, and some are missing; sequencing was by immunoSEQ multiplex PCR. V and J calls and clone size are those listed in that table; D and trimming were worked out from the DNA. The table shows about 120,000 clones, with around 85% occurring only once. A word on this clone: Distinct nucleotide sequences in the sample also encode this CDR3.

This CDR3 spans 18 amino acids. CDR1 SGHTA and CDR2 FQGTGA come from the germline V gene. V was shortened by 2 bases and J by 5 bases, with 23 bases between the two germline ends. The rearrangement joins TRBV7-3 to TRBJ2-3; TRBD1 is a possible D gene (6 bases). The sequenced sample was peripheral blood. This TCR was sampled from a man aged 65-85 years who had recovered from COVID-19. CDR3: CASSLLGGGQGKRDTQYF. The CDR3 DNA reads TGTGCCAGCAGCTTATTAGGGGGTGGGCAGGGAAAACGAGATACGCAGTATTTT. Filled out from reference TRBV7-3 and TRBJ2-3, the complete variable domain reads GAGVSQTPSNKVTEKGKYVELRCDPISGHTALYWYRQSLGQGPEFLIYFQGTGAADDSGLPNDRFFAVRPEGSVSTLKIQRTERGDSAVYLCASSLLGGGQGKRDTQYFGPGTRLTVL.